A selection of T cell receptor beta chains follows, all from one sample in a study of T-cell memory formation after mild COVID-19. One entry per CDR3 protein results from TCRdb running MiXCR on the 5' RACE reads. The table records about 82,000 distinct CDR3 sequences, over 10% of them present only once. Sequencing was performed on PBMCs or a T cell subset sorted from them (not recorded which). The receptors stem from a man younger than 35 who had mild COVID-19 (a few samples of this study predate the infection). Cell type and time point are not known. CDR3s include the opening cysteine and the closing phenylalanine or tryptophan. Each record gives: CDR3 DNA, CDR3 protein, clone size, J gene, V gene, D gene. The D gene is left open where the match is weak. Size tells how often a clone was seen (once, few, many) or the class of an expanded clone, and some rows leave it out.

CDR3nt: TGTGCCAGCAGTGATGAAACCGGGACAGCGAACACTGAAGCTTTCTTT
CDR3aa: CASSDETGTANTEAFF
abundance: once
j_gene: TRBJ1-1
v_gene: TRBV25-1
d_gene: TRBD1

CDR3nt: TGCAGCGTTGAAGGACAGCCGGGGACTGAAGCTTTCTTT
CDR3aa: CSVEGQPGTEAFF
abundance: few
j_gene: TRBJ1-1
v_gene: TRBV29-1
d_gene: NA

CDR3nt: TGTGCCAGCAGCTCGGCCGGGACTAGGGAGACCCAGTACTTC
CDR3aa: CASSSAGTRETQYF
abundance: many
j_gene: TRBJ2-5
v_gene: TRBV7-9
d_gene: TRBD2

CDR3nt: TGTGCCAGCAGCCCCGACAGGGAAAGGGATGAAAAACTGTTTTTT
CDR3aa: CASSPDRERDEKLFF
abundance: NA
j_gene: TRBJ1-4
v_gene: TRBV6-5
d_gene: TRBD1

CDR3nt: TGTGCCAGCAGCCAAGATACTAGCGGGTCCTACAATGAGCAGTTCTTC
CDR3aa: CASSQDTSGSYNEQFF
abundance: many
j_gene: TRBJ2-1
v_gene: TRBV4-2
d_gene: TRBD2

CDR3nt: TGCGCCAGCAGCCAAGAGTTGCCGGGGGGGTCCACCGGGGAGCTGTTTTTT
CDR3aa: CASSQELPGGSTGELFF
abundance: few
j_gene: TRBJ2-2
v_gene: TRBV4-3
d_gene: TRBD2

CDR3nt: TGCGCCAGCAGCCAGTGGGACCGTTCCTATGGCTACACCTTC
CDR3aa: CASSQWDRSYGYTF
abundance: few
j_gene: TRBJ1-2
v_gene: TRBV4-1
d_gene: NA

CDR3nt: TGTGCCAGCAGCTTTTCTGACACTGAAGCTTTCTTT
CDR3aa: CASSFSDTEAFF
abundance: few
j_gene: TRBJ1-1
v_gene: TRBV5-6
d_gene: NA

CDR3nt: TGTGCCAGCAGTTACTCGACAGGGCCCTACGAGCAGTACTTC
CDR3aa: CASSYSTGPYEQYF
abundance: few
j_gene: TRBJ2-7
v_gene: TRBV6-5
d_gene: TRBD1

CDR3nt: TGTGCCAGCAGCTACAGGCGAGAGACCCAGTACTTC
CDR3aa: CASSYRRETQYF
abundance: few
j_gene: TRBJ2-5
v_gene: TRBV13
d_gene: NA

CDR3nt: TGCGCCAGCAGCCACCCCGGGGGAACAGGGGGCAATGAGCAGTTCTTC
CDR3aa: CASSHPGGTGGNEQFF
abundance: NA
j_gene: TRBJ2-1
v_gene: TRBV4-1
d_gene: TRBD1

CDR3nt: TGTGCCAGCAGCCCTATGGGAGGGCGGAGAAACAATGAGCAGTTCTTC
CDR3aa: CASSPMGGRRNNEQFF
abundance: NA
j_gene: TRBJ2-1
v_gene: TRBV7-6
d_gene: TRBD2

CDR3nt: TGTGCCAGCAGCTCTTATGGGACAGGGGAAGAGACCCAGTACTTC
CDR3aa: CASSSYGTGEETQYF
abundance: NA
j_gene: TRBJ2-5
v_gene: TRBV13
d_gene: TRBD1

CDR3nt: TGTGCCAGTAGTCCCACCCCGGGGATGAACACTGAAGCTTTCTTT
CDR3aa: CASSPTPGMNTEAFF
abundance: NA
j_gene: TRBJ1-1
v_gene: TRBV19
d_gene: NA

CDR3nt: TGTGCCAGCAGCTCCACGGGGGGCGTCCGGGAGACCCAGTACTTC
CDR3aa: CASSSTGGVRETQYF
abundance: few
j_gene: TRBJ2-5
v_gene: TRBV7-3
d_gene: NA

CDR3nt: TGTGCCAGCAGTGGCCCCCAGGTGGATGGCTACACCTTC
CDR3aa: CASSGPQVDGYTF
abundance: NA
j_gene: TRBJ1-2
v_gene: TRBV25-1
d_gene: NA

CDR3nt: TGTGCCAGCAGCTTCACCGGGACAGCCTACGAGCAGTACTTC
CDR3aa: CASSFTGTAYEQYF
abundance: few
j_gene: TRBJ2-7
v_gene: TRBV7-2
d_gene: TRBD1

CDR3nt: TGCGCCAGCAGTGACAGGGTAGAGCAGTTCTTC
CDR3aa: CASSDRVEQFF
abundance: NA
j_gene: TRBJ2-1
v_gene: TRBV10-2
d_gene: NA

CDR3nt: TGTGCCAGCAGCGGGGAAGATTTCTCTGGAAACACCATATATTTT
CDR3aa: CASSGEDFSGNTIYF
abundance: NA
j_gene: TRBJ1-3
v_gene: TRBV9
d_gene: NA

CDR3nt: TGTGCCAGCAGCTTAGCGGCAGGGGTTTACGAGCAGTACTTC
CDR3aa: CASSLAAGVYEQYF
abundance: few
j_gene: TRBJ2-7
v_gene: TRBV7-9
d_gene: NA

CDR3nt: TGTGCCAGCAGCGTTTTTGGAGGCACAGATACGCAGTATTTT
CDR3aa: CASSVFGGTDTQYF
abundance: NA
j_gene: TRBJ2-3
v_gene: TRBV9
d_gene: NA

CDR3nt: TGTGCCAGCAGCTCAAGCGGCAGGCATGAGCAGTTCTTC
CDR3aa: CASSSSGRHEQFF
abundance: few
j_gene: TRBJ2-1
v_gene: TRBV5-6
d_gene: NA

CDR3nt: TGTGCCACGACCGGACACCTTAGCACAGATACGCAGTATTTT
CDR3aa: CATTGHLSTDTQYF
abundance: NA
j_gene: TRBJ2-3
v_gene: TRBV10-3
d_gene: NA

CDR3nt: TGTGCCAGCAGCCTCTCACCGACAGGCCTGGGTGAAAAACTGTTTTTT
CDR3aa: CASSLSPTGLGEKLFF
abundance: many
j_gene: TRBJ1-4
v_gene: TRBV7-9
d_gene: NA

CDR3nt: TGTGCCAGCAGCATGGGGGGGCCGGTCGGGGAGCTGTTTTTT
CDR3aa: CASSMGGPVGELFF
abundance: few
j_gene: TRBJ2-2
v_gene: TRBV7-6
d_gene: NA

CDR3nt: TGTGCCAGCAGAACAGACCGTCCCGGGACAGGGGGGAGAGGACAGCCCCAGCATTTT
CDR3aa: CASRTDRPGTGGRGQPQHF
abundance: NA
j_gene: TRBJ1-5
v_gene: TRBV6-2/TRBV6-3
d_gene: TRBD1

CDR3nt: TGTGCCAGCAGTTTATTGAGGGGCTCCTACAATGAGCAGTTCTTC
CDR3aa: CASSLLRGSYNEQFF
abundance: NA
j_gene: TRBJ2-1
v_gene: TRBV28
d_gene: NA

CDR3nt: TGTGCCAGCAGTTACAATAGTAATGAGCAGTTCTTC
CDR3aa: CASSYNSNEQFF
abundance: NA
j_gene: TRBJ2-1
v_gene: TRBV6-5
d_gene: NA

CDR3nt: TGTGCCAGCAGCCCAAGCCGGGGGCAAGTGGGGGAGCTGTTTTTT
CDR3aa: CASSPSRGQVGELFF
abundance: NA
j_gene: TRBJ2-2
v_gene: TRBV7-2
d_gene: NA

CDR3nt: TGCGCCAGCAGCCAAGGGGACAGAATTAATCAGCCCCAGCATTTT
CDR3aa: CASSQGDRINQPQHF
abundance: NA
j_gene: TRBJ1-5
v_gene: TRBV4-3
d_gene: TRBD1

CDR3nt: TGTGCCAGCAGCGCACAACTAGCGGGGGAAACCGGGGAGCTGTTTTTT
CDR3aa: CASSAQLAGETGELFF
abundance: NA
j_gene: TRBJ2-2
v_gene: TRBV6-4
d_gene: TRBD2

CDR3nt: TGTGCCAGCCAATCCGGGACAGGGGGCTGGGATACGCAGTATTTT
CDR3aa: CASQSGTGGWDTQYF
abundance: NA
j_gene: TRBJ2-3
v_gene: TRBV28
d_gene: TRBD1

CDR3nt: TGCAGCGTTGGAGGGGCGGGAAACGAGCAGTACTTC
CDR3aa: CSVGGAGNEQYF
abundance: NA
j_gene: TRBJ2-7
v_gene: TRBV29-1
d_gene: NA

CDR3nt: TGCGCCAGCAGCTATGCGCAGAACACTGAAGCTTTCTTT
CDR3aa: CASSYAQNTEAFF
abundance: few
j_gene: TRBJ1-1
v_gene: TRBV4-1
d_gene: NA

CDR3nt: TGTGCCAGCAGCGTCGGGATATATGGCTACACCTTC
CDR3aa: CASSVGIYGYTF
abundance: few
j_gene: TRBJ1-2
v_gene: TRBV9
d_gene: NA

CDR3nt: TGCGCCAGCAGCCGACGGGACACGCTGGAAACCGGGGAGCTGTTTTTT
CDR3aa: CASSRRDTLETGELFF
abundance: NA
j_gene: TRBJ2-2
v_gene: TRBV4-1
d_gene: NA

CDR3nt: TGTGCCAGCAGCCCGACAGGGGGGGCCACTGAAGCTTTCTTT
CDR3aa: CASSPTGGATEAFF
abundance: NA
j_gene: TRBJ1-1
v_gene: TRBV4-2
d_gene: TRBD1

CDR3nt: TGTGCCAGTAGTATAAGGGGGGGGTTGTCTGAAGCTTTCTTT
CDR3aa: CASSIRGGLSEAFF
abundance: few
j_gene: TRBJ1-1
v_gene: TRBV19
d_gene: NA

CDR3nt: TGCGCCAGCAGCCTCGGGACTCCCCAGCATTTT
CDR3aa: CASSLGTPQHF
abundance: NA
j_gene: TRBJ1-5
v_gene: TRBV4-3
d_gene: NA

CDR3nt: TGTGCCAGCAGTTTCAACAGGGTAGTAGATACGCAGTATTTT
CDR3aa: CASSFNRVVDTQYF
abundance: NA
j_gene: TRBJ2-3
v_gene: TRBV12-3/TRBV12-4
d_gene: NA